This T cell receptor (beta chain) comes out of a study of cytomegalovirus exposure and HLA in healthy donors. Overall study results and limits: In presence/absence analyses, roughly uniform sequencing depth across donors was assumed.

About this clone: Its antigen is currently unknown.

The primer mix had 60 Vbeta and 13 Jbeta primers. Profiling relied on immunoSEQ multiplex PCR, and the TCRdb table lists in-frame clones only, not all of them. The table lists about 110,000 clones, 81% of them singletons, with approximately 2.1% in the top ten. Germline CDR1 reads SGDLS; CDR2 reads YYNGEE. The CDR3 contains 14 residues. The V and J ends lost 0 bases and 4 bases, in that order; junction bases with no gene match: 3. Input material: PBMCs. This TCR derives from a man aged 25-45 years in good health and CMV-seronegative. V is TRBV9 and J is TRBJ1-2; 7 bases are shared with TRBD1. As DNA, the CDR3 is TGTGCCAGCAGCGTAGCCCGACAGGGCTATGGCTACACCTTC. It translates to CASSVARQGYGYTF.